This TCR beta chain was captured by sequencing in a study of human T cells and chemical hapten exposure. The overall study: On approximately 2 cm by approximately 2 cm of upper inner arm skin, sensitization was performed with 2% DPC. While the approximately 24-week study was under way, patients received diphenylcyclopropenone on the scalp every week.

Time point: pre-sensitization, week 0. As to treatment: therapeutic diphenylcyclopropenone sensitization with weekly scalp DPC. Each patch-test visit's blood sample preceded patch application. Individual cDNA molecules each carried unique molecular identifiers attached by the library. Each CDR3 protein is one row after TCRdb ran MiXCR on the RACE reads. The top ten clones hold roughly 2.8% of a sample with roughly 120,000 distinct CDR3 sequences, roughly 13% of them seen once. This clonotype has a handful of counts. The sample was whole blood, taken in connection with sensitization to the hapten diphenylcyclopropenone (DPC). The TCR comes from a woman aged 18-29 years with alopecia areata. Some clones in this sample may be carry-over from other donors' samples.

In nucleotides, the CDR3 is TGCGCCAGCAGCCAAGATAGCAGCCTGACCTATGGCTACACCTTC. It is translated as CASSQDSSLTYGYTF. The genes are TRBV4-3 and TRBJ1-2; D is uncertain. V was trimmed by 0 bases and J by 4 bases, leaving 12 bases between them. The germline CDR1 and CDR2 sequences are LGHNA and YSLEER. CDR3 size: 15 residues.